Below are 5 T cell receptor beta chains sequenced from a single sample in a study of blood T cell repertoires in COVID-19. Method: immunoSEQ multiplex PCR; TCRdb's copy keeps in-frame clones and lacks some. The repertoire holds 130,000 or so clones, with approximately 81% as singletons. Sequencing used peripheral blood. The receptors were sampled from a man aged 55-75 years with acute or convalescent COVID-19.

V is TRBV24-1 and J is TRBJ1-1, with 7 bases fitting TRBD1. Germline CDR1 reads KGHDR; CDR2 reads SFDVKD. Unmatched junction bases numbered 8, after V lost 7 bases and J lost 4 bases. This CDR3 contains 14 residues. CDR3 sequence reads: CATSPTGSSTEAFF. Here the CDR3 DNA reads TGTGCCACCAGCCCGACAGGGAGTAGCACTGAAGCTTTCTTT.

The chain combines TRBV4-1 with TRBJ2-2; 7 nucleotides agree with TRBD2. V lost 1 base and J lost 0; bases outside the gene matches: 8. Germline lookup yields CDR1 MGHRA and CDR2 YSYEKL. The CDR3 consists of 18 residues. The CDR3 DNA sequence: TGCGCCAGCAGCCAAGTGCGGCTAGCGGCTTCGAACACCGGGGAGCTGTTTTTT. Translation gives CASSQVRLAASNTGELFF.

This clone was seen a few times. The chain links TRBV29-1 to TRBJ1-1, with D tentatively TRBD1 (6 bases). In germline, CDR1 is SQVTM, CDR2 ANQGSEA. This CDR3 is 15 amino acids long. Trimming stripped 0 bases from V and 1 base from J, with 12 bases between. The CDR3: CSVEDLGQRNTEAFF. CDR3 DNA sequence: TGCAGCGTTGAAGACCTAGGACAGAGGAACACTGAAGCTTTCTTT.

The chain joins TRBV5-6 to TRBJ2-1; 9 bases are shared with TRBD1. CDR3 length: 16 amino acids. The J segment lost 0 bases and the V segment lost 4 bases, leaving 5 bases of the junction unmatched. Looked up from germline, CDR1 is SGHDT and CDR2 is YYEEEE. Written as DNA, the CDR3 is TGTGCCAGCAGCCACAGGGGGCAGAGCTCCTACAATGAGCAGTTCTTC. It specifies CASSHRGQSSYNEQFF.

The chain recombines TRBV21-1 with TRBJ1-4; no DNA check was done on the table's D call, TRBD1. TRBV21-1 is recorded as a pseudogene. The CDR3 is 14 residues long. CDR3 sequence: CASSKPRINEKLFF. Written as DNA, the CDR3 is TGTGCCAGCAGCAAACCCAGGATTAATGAAAAACTGTTTTTT.